Here is one T cell receptor beta chain with its context. The data are from a study of blood T cell repertoires in COVID-19. For the study at large: COVID-19 samples from acute and convalescent phases originated in the United States, Italy and Spain. Nucleic acid was either cDNA or gDNA, and it came from T cells, B-cell-depleted T cells, or PBMCs.

CDR3 length: 13 residues. Between the trimmed V and J ends, which lost 3 bases and 9 bases, there was a span of 13 bases. CDR1 SGDLS and CDR2 YYNGEE come from the germline V gene. Per the original methods: Estimates of nucleated cell counts were drawn from the amplification of reference gene primers. Sequenced by immunoSEQ multiplex PCR; TCRdb stores in-frame clones only, minus some. V, J and clone size derive from that table, while D and trimming were established from the DNA sequence. The sample holds 80,000 or so clones, around 92% seen once. The sequenced sample was peripheral blood. This TCR was recovered from a woman aged 45 to 65 in a cohort sampled during active COVID-19. The chain joins TRBV9 to TRBJ2-1, with D possibly being TRBD2 (5 bases). The CDR3 region has the DNA TGTGCCAGCAGCGCCCGTAGCGAAAGTGAGCAGTTCTTC. The encoded protein is CASSARSESEQFF.